Detailed here is one TCR beta chain. V gave up 2 bases and J gave up 7 bases; unmatched junction bases: 5. The CDR3 length is 14 residues. The germline gives CDR1 MNHEY, CDR2 SVGEGT. The data were obtained in a study of blood T cell repertoires in COVID-19. Across the study: Samples of COVID-19 (acute and convalescent) were obtained from the United States, Italy and Spain. T cells, B-cell-depleted T cells, or PBMCs provided the cDNA or gDNA that served as material.

In the original workflow: Estimated nucleated cell counts came from reference gene primer amplification. Sequenced by immunoSEQ multiplex PCR; TCRdb stores in-frame clones only, minus some. For V, J and clone size, that table is used; D and trimming come from the DNA. This sample has about 300,000 clones; 87% occur once, and the top ten carry less than 2.5%. This receptor was identified in a man younger than 35 with active or convalescent COVID-19. Sequenced material: peripheral blood. This chain joins TRBV6-2 or TRBV6-3 and TRBJ2-1, with 7 bases matching TRBD1. DNA of the CDR3: TGTGCCAGCAGTTACGAGAGGGGGCCTAATGAGCAGTTCTTC. Translated: CASSYERGPNEQFF.